This T cell receptor beta chain was observed in a study of CD8+CD57+ T cells in acquired aplastic anemia. Study-level information: Yields of DNA that came from sorted CD4+ and CD8+ cells averaged about 3.5 ug.

Looked up from germline, CDR1 is SEHNR and CDR2 is FQNEAQ (reference sequence). There are 12 residues in the CDR3. V was clipped by 5 bases and J by 5 bases, with 9 bases between them. This clonotype was observed a handful of times. Its target is unknown. CDR3 and TCR beta VDJ profiling relied on genomic DNA as the template. TCRdb recomputed calls from the reads with MiXCR, one row per CDR3 protein. The sample records hundreds of thousands of distinct CDR3 sequences, 45% to 65% being singletons. Overall study findings and caveats: Patients and controls shared approximately 30 CD8+ CDR3 sequences.

An expansion of CD8+CD57+ cells by flow cytometry had been shown in patients chosen for sequencing. The sample taken for sequencing was sorted CD4+, CD8+, or CD8+CD57+ T cells (not recorded which) from PBMCs. This TCR derives from a human donor with aplastic anemia. The chain employs TRBV7-9 and TRBJ1-2, with D maybe TRBD1 (6 bases). As DNA, the CDR3 is TGTGCCAGCAGCCAACAGGGATATGGCTACACCTTC. Protein: CASSQQGYGYTF.